The clone carrying this T cell receptor beta chain has only one observation. The antigen remains undetermined. 60 Vbeta and 13 Jbeta primers were used in PCR. Profiled with immunoSEQ multiplex PCR; TCRdb holds only in-frame clones, not every one. The table records around 190,000 clones, 81% of them present only once. V lost 2 bases, J lost 4 bases, and 15 bases lay in between. The CDR3 is 15 amino acids. Germline V CDR1 and CDR2: SEHNR, FQNEAQ (reference sequence). This sample was taken from a study of cytomegalovirus exposure and HLA in healthy donors. As for the study in general: Researchers previously reported finding about 110 million unique TCR beta sequences from approximately 200 million T cells.

Findings and limits, study-wide: Researchers reported that a few CMV-associated chains were confirmed in vitro as CMV antigen-specific. Immune exposure was documented only through CMV serostatus. An ancestry cluster, one associated with Asian ancestry, reportedly showed fewer N-insertions than the approximately 670-donor mean in a later analysis.

This clonotype was obtained from a man between 18 and 35 years old in good health and CMV-seronegative. The chain recombines TRBV7-9 with TRBJ2-7; D is possibly TRBD1 (6 bases). Sequenced: PBMCs. CDR3 sequence: CASSLIRTDIYEQYF. CDR3 DNA: TGTGCCAGCAGCTTAATCCGGACAGATATTTACGAGCAGTACTTC.